This T cell receptor (beta chain) comes out of a study of blood T cell repertoires in COVID-19. Across the study: The samples span acute and convalescent COVID-19 from the United States, Italy and Spain. Sources were T cells, B-cell-depleted T cells, or PBMCs; the material itself was cDNA or gDNA.

In the original analysis: Cell counts per sample came from amplifying reference gene primers. Here immunoSEQ multiplex PCR was the method, and the copy in TCRdb shows in-frame clones only, minus some. V and J calls and clone size are those listed in that table; D and trimming were worked out from the DNA. The sample lists about 190,000 clones, roughly 84% seen once, with about 20% in the top ten. The sequence derives from a human donor in a cohort sampled during active COVID-19. Sample: peripheral blood.

The CDR3 loop reads CASTFSGNTIYF. CDR3 in DNA: TGTGCCAGTACCTTCTCTGGAAACACCATATATTTT. The J gene is TRBJ1-3, the V gene TRBV19; unclear D gene. This CDR3 is built from 12 residues. V was trimmed by 7 bases and J by 0 bases, leaving 4 bases between them. CDR1 and CDR2 (germline): LNHDA, SQIVND (reference sequence).